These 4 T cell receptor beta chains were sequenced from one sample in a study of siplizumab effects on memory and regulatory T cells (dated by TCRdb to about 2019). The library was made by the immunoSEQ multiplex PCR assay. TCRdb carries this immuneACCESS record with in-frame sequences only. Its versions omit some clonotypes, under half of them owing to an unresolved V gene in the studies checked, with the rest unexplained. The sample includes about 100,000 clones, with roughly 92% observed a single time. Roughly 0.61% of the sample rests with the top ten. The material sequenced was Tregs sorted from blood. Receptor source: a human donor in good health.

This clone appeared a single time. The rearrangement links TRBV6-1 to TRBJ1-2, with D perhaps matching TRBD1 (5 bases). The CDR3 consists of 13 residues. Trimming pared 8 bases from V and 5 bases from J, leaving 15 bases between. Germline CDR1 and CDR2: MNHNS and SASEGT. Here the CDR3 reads CASLRGVRYGYTF. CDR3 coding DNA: TGTGCCAGCCTAAGAGGGGTTCGGTATGGCTACACCTTC.

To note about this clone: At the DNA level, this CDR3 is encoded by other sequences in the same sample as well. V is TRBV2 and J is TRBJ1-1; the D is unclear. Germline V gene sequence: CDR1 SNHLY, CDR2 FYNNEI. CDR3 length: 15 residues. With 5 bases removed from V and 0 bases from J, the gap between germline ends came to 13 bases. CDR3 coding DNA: TGTGCCAGCAGTCGAGAGGGTCTTATGAACACTGAAGCTTTCTTT. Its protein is CASSREGLMNTEAFF.

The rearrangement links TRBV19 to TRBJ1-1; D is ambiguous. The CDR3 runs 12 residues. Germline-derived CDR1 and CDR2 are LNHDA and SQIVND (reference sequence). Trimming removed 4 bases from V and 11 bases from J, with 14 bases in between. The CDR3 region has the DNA TGTGCCAGTAGTAACTACCGGGAGAAGGCTTTCTTT. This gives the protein CASSNYREKAFF.

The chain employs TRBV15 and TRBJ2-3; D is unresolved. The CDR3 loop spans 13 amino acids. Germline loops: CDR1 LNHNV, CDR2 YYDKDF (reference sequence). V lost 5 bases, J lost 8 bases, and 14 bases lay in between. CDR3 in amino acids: CATSGVLVGTQYF. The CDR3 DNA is TGTGCCACCAGCGGGGTTTTAGTTGGTACGCAGTATTTT.